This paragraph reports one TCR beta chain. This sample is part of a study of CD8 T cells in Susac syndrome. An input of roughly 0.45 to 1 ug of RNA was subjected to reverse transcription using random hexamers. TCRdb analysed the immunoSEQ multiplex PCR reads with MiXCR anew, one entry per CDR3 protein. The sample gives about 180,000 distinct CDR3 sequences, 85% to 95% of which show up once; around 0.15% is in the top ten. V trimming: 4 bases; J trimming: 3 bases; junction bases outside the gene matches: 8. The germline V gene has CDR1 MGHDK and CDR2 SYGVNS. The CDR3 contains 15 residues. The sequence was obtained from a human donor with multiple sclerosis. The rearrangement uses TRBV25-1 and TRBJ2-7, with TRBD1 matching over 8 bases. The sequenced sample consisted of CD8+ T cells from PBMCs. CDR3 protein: CASSVTLGQDYEQYF. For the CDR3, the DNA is TGTGCCAGCAGTGTCACCTTGGGACAGGACTACGAGCAGTACTTC.